This paragraph covers one T cell receptor beta chain sequence. Using immunoSEQ multiplex PCR, the repertoire was profiled, and TCRdb retains in-frame clones only, with some absent. Of more than 45,000 clones listed, about four fifths are singletons. This entry is derived from a study of identifying expanded T cells in peripheral blood. Trimming at V came to 6 bases and at J to 8 bases, leaving 9 bases not matched to a gene. Germline CDR1 reads MNHNS; CDR2 reads SASEGT. The CDR3 runs 14 residues. The sample was blood. The chain combines TRBV6-1 with TRBJ1-2; 10 bases line up with TRBD1. The clonotype was recovered from a person aged 18-70 years in good health. CDR3 protein: CASRVGQGVGGYTF. DNA of the CDR3: TGTGCCAGCAGGGTCGGACAGGGGGTTGGCGGCTACACCTTC.